These 13 T cell receptor beta chains came from one sample sequenced in a study of lymphopenia after photon versus proton radiotherapy (dated by TCRdb to the late 2010s). To prepare the library, the immunoSEQ multiplex PCR assay was applied. This is the immuneACCESS table as TCRdb keeps it, with only in-frame sequences that have V and J called. A part of the clones is gone; compared with another copy, unresolved V genes explain less than half, and the rest is unexplained. In all, the sample holds more than 4,000 clones, and approximately 88% of those were seen once. More than 20% of the sample is held by the ten biggest clonotypes. The sample here was peripheral blood, taken from a patient treated with photon-based radiotherapy. The receptors were sampled from a man aged 80 or over with cholangiocarcinoma.

This rearrangement joins TRBV5-1 to TRBJ2-3; D unclear. The CDR3 extends over 14 amino acids. V lost 1 base, J lost 4 bases, and 10 bases lay in between. CDR1 is SGHRS and CDR2 is YFSETQ in the germline V gene. As DNA, the CDR3 is TGCGCCAGCAGCTTGATTCCTGTCTCAGATACGCAGTATTTT. Protein: CASSLIPVSDTQYF.

This chain links TRBV5-4 with TRBJ2-5, with 7 bases that match TRBD2. Germline V gives CDR1 SGHNT, CDR2 YYREEE (reference sequence). CDR3 length: 14 amino acids. V dropped 3 bases and J dropped 1; count of bases not matched to a gene: 3. This CDR3 reads CASSSSGSQETQYF. The CDR3 DNA sequence: TGTGCCAGCAGCTCTAGCGGATCCCAAGAGACCCAGTACTTC.

The CDR3 nucleotides are TGTGCCAGCAGCTTGGCCGGTAGCGGGGGGGCAGTTGAGCAGTTCTTC. It codes for CASSLAGSGGAVEQFF. The J gene is TRBJ2-1, the V gene TRBV5-4; the match to TRBD2 covers 11 bases. V gave up 0 bases and J gave up 9 bases; unmatched junction bases: 8. CDR1 is SGHNT, CDR2 YYREEE, per germline (reference sequence). The CDR3 contains 16 residues.

The count of this clone is one. CDR3 loop: CASSLTANTGELFF. The CDR3 DNA follows: TGCGCCAGCAGCTTAACCGCGAACACCGGGGAGCTGTTTTTT. J is TRBJ2-2 and V is TRBV5-1; D remains unclear. Trimming removed 2 bases from V and 0 bases from J, with 5 bases in between. Germline V gene lookup returns CDR1 SGHRS and CDR2 YFSETQ. The CDR3 sequence is 14 residues long.

The chain couples TRBV2 to TRBJ2-7; TRBD1 matches 10 bases. The CDR3 consists of 15 residues. The V and J ends lost 6 bases and 0 bases, in that order; junction bases with no gene match: 5. The germline gives CDR1 SNHLY, CDR2 FYNNEI. The CDR3 DNA reads TGTGCCAGCAGCGGACAGGGGGTAAGCTCCTACGAGCAGTACTTC. The encoded protein is CASSGQGVSSYEQYF.

The genes are TRBV5-1 and TRBJ1-1; 7 nucleotides align to TRBD1. Germline CDR1 SGHRS, CDR2 YFSETQ. The trim removed 4 bases at V and 1 base at J, leaving 7 bases unmatched. CDR3 length: 15 amino acids. The CDR3 coding sequence is TGCGCCAGCAGCCCGCAGACAGGGTCGAACACTGAAGCTTTCTTT. This translates into CASSPQTGSNTEAFF.

The chain carries TRBV2 and TRBJ2-7; 9 bases match TRBD2. Germline V CDR1 and CDR2: SNHLY, FYNNEI. The CDR3 consists of 15 residues. Trimming at V came to 5 bases and at J to 6 bases, leaving 11 bases not matched to a gene. Here the CDR3 reads CASSTGVSGGTEQYF. The CDR3, as DNA: TGTGCCAGCAGTACCGGGGTCAGCGGGGGGACCGAGCAGTACTTC. The whole variable domain, filled in from reference TRBV2 and TRBJ2-7, reads EPEVTQTPSHQVTQMGQEVILRCVPISNHLYFYWYRQILGQKVEFLVSFYNNEISEKSEIFDDQFSVERPDGSNFTLKIRSTKLEDSAMYFCASSTGVSGGTEQYFGPGTRLTVT.

CDR3 region: CASRQGVLEHNEQFF. CDR3 coding DNA: TGTGCCAGTAGACAGGGGGTGCTCGAACACAATGAGCAGTTCTTC. The chain has TRBV19 and TRBJ2-1; 8 nucleotides agree with TRBD1. V shed 6 bases, J shed 5 bases, and the junction held 9 bases outside the gene matches. In germline, CDR1 is LNHDA, CDR2 SQIVND (reference sequence). The CDR3 covers 15 residues.

The chain combines TRBV4-2 with TRBJ1-1; D is unresolved. Germline V gives CDR1 LGHNA, CDR2 YNFKEQ. This CDR3 comprises 13 residues. Trimming removed 0 bases from V and 4 bases from J, with 6 bases in between. The CDR3 loop reads CASSQEFSTEAFF. The CDR3 region has the DNA TGTGCCAGCAGCCAAGAGTTTTCCACTGAAGCTTTCTTT.

The chain employs TRBV10-3 and TRBJ2-1; D is perhaps TRBD1 (5 bases). Trimming shortened V by 0 bases and J by 0 bases, and 12 bases separated the two germline ends. Germline CDR1 and CDR2: ENHRY and SYGVKD. The CDR3 is 17 residues long. CDR3 loop: CAISESRQPNSYNEQFF. The CDR3 DNA follows: TGTGCCATCAGTGAGTCTCGACAGCCTAACTCCTACAATGAGCAGTTCTTC.

This chain connects TRBV19 to TRBJ2-3; tentatively, D is TRBD1 (6 bases). The V gene lost 2 bases and the J gene lost 6 bases, with 9 bases spanning the gap. The germline V gene has CDR1 LNHDA and CDR2 SQIVND (reference sequence). This CDR3 is 13 amino acids long. In nucleotides, the CDR3 is TGTGCCAGTAGTATAAGGGGGATCGATACGCAGTATTTT. Translating it yields CASSIRGIDTQYF. Full variable domain (remainder filled in from reference TRBV19 and TRBJ2-3): DGGITQSPKYLFRKEGQNVTLSCEQNLNHDAMYWYRQDPGQGLRLIYYSQIVNDFQKGDIAEGYSVSREKKESFPLTVTSAQKNPTAFYLCASSIRGIDTQYFGPGTRLTVL.

Only one count was recorded for this clone. The chain couples TRBV19 to TRBJ2-3; D is undetermined. Germline V lookup: CDR1 LNHDA, CDR2 SQIVND (reference sequence). This CDR3 region has 13 residues. The V gene lost 1 base and the J gene lost 6 bases, with 8 bases spanning the gap. The CDR3 sequence is CASSIGHVDTQYF. CDR3 nucleotides: TGTGCCAGTAGTATAGGGCATGTTGATACGCAGTATTTT.

This rearrangement joins TRBV7-9 to TRBJ2-1; 10 nucleotides match TRBD1. CDR1 is SEHNR and CDR2 is FQNEAQ in the germline V gene (reference sequence). This CDR3 contains 17 residues. V lost 5 bases to trimming and J lost 4 bases; unmatched junction nucleotides: 11. The chain's CDR3 is CASSPGTGAGVYNEQFF. CDR3 DNA: TGTGCCAGCAGCCCCGGGACAGGGGCAGGCGTTTACAATGAGCAGTTCTTC.